Shown below are 24 T cell receptor beta chains from a single sample sequenced in a study of immune evolution from preneoplasia to lung adenocarcinoma. Using immunoSEQ multiplex PCR, the repertoire was profiled, and TCRdb retains in-frame clones only, with some absent. Of about 3,400 clones in the sample, approximately 80% were seen once. The material sequenced was FFPE atypical adenomatous hyperplasia tissue from the lung. Subset meaning: atypical adenomatous hyperplasia (AAH), lung preneoplasia. The receptors stem from a person aged 65 to 85 with lung adenocarcinoma.

The chain combines TRBV5-5 with TRBJ1-4; D gene unclear. Germline assignment: CDR1 SGHKS and CDR2 YYEKEE (reference sequence). This CDR3 contains 14 residues. V gave up 2 bases and J gave up 0 bases, with 5 bases separating them. The CDR3 loop is CASSFTPTNEKLFF. CDR3 DNA sequence: TGTGCCAGCAGCTTTACCCCAACTAATGAAAAACTGTTTTTT.

The chain has TRBV5-4 and TRBJ2-1; 11 bases are shared with TRBD2. The CDR3 is 15 residues long. V dropped 5 bases and J dropped 5; count of bases not matched to a gene: 6. CDR1 SGHNT and CDR2 YYREEE come from the germline V gene (reference sequence). The CDR3 here is CASRAGLAGDNEQFF. The CDR3 coding sequence is TGTGCCAGCAGGGCTGGACTAGCGGGCGACAATGAGCAGTTCTTC.

The chain is built from TRBV28 and TRBJ2-2; the D call may be TRBD1 or TRBD2 (5 bases each). Germline CDR1 is MDHEN and CDR2 is SYDVKM. The CDR3 is 12 amino acids. V was pared by 5 bases and J by 13 bases, with 14 bases between. The CDR3 DNA reads as TGTGCCAGCAGTGTACGGGACCTGGGGCTGTTTTTT. It encodes CASSVRDLGLFF.

This chain joins TRBV11-3 and TRBJ2-5, with D tentatively TRBD1 or TRBD2 (5 bases each). CDR1 SGHNT and CDR2 YENEEA come from the germline V gene. Between the trimmed V and J ends, which lost 1 base and 5 bases, there was a span of 23 bases. The CDR3 sequence is 18 residues long. The CDR3 nucleotides read TGTGCCAGCAGCTTAGGGGGACCGCAGCATCCAGGTCAGGAGACCCAGTACTTC. Protein sequence: CASSLGGPQHPGQETQYF. The complete variable domain, with remaining parts taken from reference TRBV11-3 and TRBJ2-5, reads EAGVVQSPRYKIIEKKQPVAFWCNPISGHNTLYWYLQNLGQGPELLIRYENEEAVDDSQLPKDRFSAERLKGVDSTLKIQPAELGDSAVYLCASSLGGPQHPGQETQYFGPGTRLLVL.

Concerning this clone: Relative to the germline gene, one junction end is altered; a read error may explain this. The rearrangement joins TRBV2 to TRBJ1-5, with a weak D call TRBD1 (5 bases). CDR1 is SNHLY and CDR2 is FYNNEI in the germline V gene. The CDR3 spans 16 residues. CDR3 amino acids: CASTEGAKYSNQPQHF. As DNA, the CDR3 is TGTGCCAGCACTGAAGGGGCGAAATATAGCAATCAGCCCCAGCATTTT.

The V gene is TRBV5-1, the J gene TRBJ2-2; 9 bases agree with TRBD1. The V and J ends lost 4 bases and 4 bases, in that order; junction bases with no gene match: 8. CDR3 length: 16 amino acids. The germline V gene has CDR1 SGHRS and CDR2 YFSETQ. The CDR3 is CASSTPGTGSTGELFF. DNA for the CDR3: TGCGCCAGCAGCACCCCCGGGACAGGGTCCACCGGGGAGCTGTTTTTT.

This clone was observed once. The genes are TRBV28 and TRBJ1-4; D is unresolved. The CDR3 sequence is 16 residues long. Germline CDR1 and CDR2: MDHEN and SYDVKM. With 6 bases removed from V and 4 bases from J, the gap between germline ends came to 18 bases. CDR3: CASSAGIGSGNEKLFF. The CDR3, as DNA: TGTGCCAGCAGCGCGGGGATAGGTTCGGGTAATGAAAAACTGTTTTTT.

This clone was seen a single time. V is TRBV5-1 and J is TRBJ2-2, with 14 bases fitting TRBD2. The J segment lost 4 bases and the V segment lost 4 bases, leaving 12 bases of the junction unmatched. Per the germline V gene, CDR1 is SGHRS and CDR2 is YFSETQ. This CDR3 contains 19 residues. CDR3 sequence (DNA): TGCGCCAGCAGCCTGATCGGGACTAGCGGGAGATTTCGCACCGGGGAGCTGTTTTTT. This sequence encodes CASSLIGTSGRFRTGELFF.

CDR3 bases: TGTGCCAGCAGTTTATTAGGGGTCCGAGGAGAGTACAATGAGCAGTTCTTC. Residues: CASSLLGVRGEYNEQFF. J is TRBJ2-1 and V is TRBV28; D is possibly TRBD1 (5 bases). The CDR3 has 17 residues. The V end was cut by 1 base, the J end by 4 bases, with 17 bases between. The germline V gene has CDR1 MDHEN and CDR2 SYDVKM.

This chain joins TRBV9 and TRBJ2-4; tentative D call: TRBD2 (6 bases). Germline V gives CDR1 SGDLS, CDR2 YYNGEE. The CDR3 loop spans 13 amino acids. V lost 0 bases, J lost 6 bases, and 7 bases lay in between. This CDR3 is CASSVAEGNIQYF. The CDR3, as DNA: TGTGCCAGCAGCGTAGCGGAGGGAAACATTCAGTACTTC. The full variable domain, with the rest looked up from reference TRBV9 and TRBJ2-4, is DSGVTQTPKHLITATGQRVTLRCSPRSGDLSVYWYQQSLDQGLQFLIQYYNGEERAKGNILERFSAQQFPDLHSELNLSSLELGDSALYFCASSVAEGNIQYFGAGTRLSVL.

This clone occurred once. The chain uses TRBV10-3 and TRBJ2-3; D ambiguous. Germline CDR1 is ENHRY and CDR2 is SYGVKD. The CDR3 has 14 residues. Between the trimmed V and J ends, which lost 9 bases and 1 base, there was a span of 14 bases. The CDR3 sequence is CAMGPYGGTDTQYF. CDR3 coding DNA: TGTGCCATGGGTCCTTATGGGGGCACAGATACGCAGTATTTT.

This clone was seen just once. The chain carries TRBV5-1 and TRBJ2-1, with 7 bases lining up with TRBD2. Germline CDR1 and CDR2: SGHRS and YFSETQ. The CDR3 totals 14 residues. After removal of 4 bases from V and 7 bases from J, the junction contained 8 bases not matched to a gene. The CDR3 DNA reads as TGCGCCAGCAGCCCAGGGACTATCGAGAATGAGCAGTTCTTC. Translation: CASSPGTIENEQFF. Looking up the rest from reference TRBV5-1 and TRBJ2-1 gives the full variable domain: KAGVTQTPRYLIKTRGQQVTLSCSPISGHRSVSWYQQTPGQGLQFLFEYFSETQRNKGNFPGRFSGRQFSNSRSEMNVSTLELGDSALYLCASSPGTIENEQFFGPGTRLTVL.

The chain is built from TRBV29-1 and TRBJ1-1, with a weak D call TRBD1 (5 bases). Germline V CDR1 and CDR2: SQVTM, ANQGSEA. V was pared by 8 bases and J by 0 bases, with 13 bases between. The CDR3 sequence is 13 residues long. The DNA of the CDR3 is TGCAGCTCCTCAGACAGTATGAACACTGAAGCTTTCTTT. Encoded protein: CSSSDSMNTEAFF.

This clone was observed a handful of times. The chain combines TRBV9 with TRBJ1-5, with TRBD1 matching 12 bases. J lost 5 bases, V lost 2 bases, and 5 bases had no gene match. The CDR3 consists of 16 residues. Per germline, CDR1 SGDLS and CDR2 YYNGEE. Here the CDR3 reads CASSVGGQGADQPQHF. As DNA, the CDR3 is TGTGCCAGCAGCGTCGGGGGACAGGGGGCCGATCAGCCCCAGCATTTT.

V gene TRBV2 combines with J gene TRBJ2-7; weak D call: TRBD2 (5 bases). Germline CDR1 SNHLY, CDR2 FYNNEI. CDR3 size: 14 residues. Deletions cut 6 bases from V and 1 base from J, with 13 bases between. The CDR3 spells CASSGDLGSYEQYF. For the CDR3, the DNA is TGTGCCAGCAGCGGGGATCTTGGTTCCTACGAGCAGTACTTC.

This clone was counted between two and nine times. The chain recombines TRBV7-8 with TRBJ1-2; 10 bases align to TRBD1. The V gene's germline CDR1 is SGHVS and CDR2 FQNEAQ. V gave up 5 bases and J gave up 7 bases; unmatched junction bases: 7. The CDR3 runs to 14 residues. The CDR3 region is CASSPGQGRGGYTF. CDR3 coding DNA: TGTGCCAGCAGCCCGGGACAGGGGCGGGGTGGCTACACCTTC.

This sequence joins TRBV4-1 and TRBJ2-2, with 8 bases matching TRBD2. V lost 0 bases, J lost 4 bases, and 4 bases stayed unmatched. The CDR3 consists of 16 residues. Germline CDR1 and CDR2: MGHRA and YSYEKL. The DNA for the CDR3 is TGCGCCAGCAGCCAAGAAGCGGGAGCTCTCACCGGGGAGCTGTTTTTT. Translation: CASSQEAGALTGELFF.

The chain carries TRBV6-5 and TRBJ1-6, with D possibly matching TRBD1 (5 bases). The CDR3 loop spans 14 amino acids. Germline CDR1 reads MNHEY; CDR2 reads SVGAGI. Trimming shortened V by 10 bases and J by 1 base, and 11 bases separated the two germline ends. In DNA, the CDR3 is TGTGCCACGGGGGTGGGATCCTATAATTCACCCCTCCACTTT. Amino acids: CATGVGSYNSPLHF.

The J gene is TRBJ2-1, the V gene TRBV4-1, with 12 bases matching TRBD2. CDR3 length equals 15 residues. The V segment lost 4 bases and the J segment 9 bases; nucleotides outside the gene matches: 7. CDR1 is MGHRA, CDR2 YSYEKL, per germline. This chain's CDR3 is CASSPQGLAGTEQFF. Written as DNA, the CDR3 is TGCGCCAGCAGCCCCCAGGGACTAGCGGGCACTGAGCAGTTCTTC.

The genes are TRBV6-5 and TRBJ1-1, with 8 bases matching TRBD1. The length of the CDR3 is 12 residues. V shed 6 bases, J shed 6 bases, and the junction held 3 bases outside the gene matches. Germline V lookup: CDR1 MNHEY, CDR2 SVGAGI. CDR3 in amino acids: CASRKDRAEAFF. CDR3 in DNA: TGTGCCAGCAGAAAGGACAGGGCTGAAGCTTTCTTT.

This clone was counted a few times. V usage is TRBV11-1 and J usage is TRBJ1-2; 10 nucleotides match TRBD1. The CDR3 runs to 14 residues. With V trimmed by 5 bases and J by 6 bases, 6 bases remained unmatched. Germline lookup yields CDR1 SGHAT and CDR2 FQDESV (reference sequence). CDR3 DNA: TGTGCCAGCAGCGATGTCGGGACAGGGGATGGCTACACCTTC. It is translated as CASSDVGTGDGYTF. Full variable domain (outside the CDR3, taken from reference TRBV11-1 and TRBJ1-2): EAEVAQSPRYKITEKSQAVAFWCDPISGHATLYWYRQILGQGPELLVQFQDESVVDDSQLPKDRFSAERLKGVDSTLKIQPAELGDSAMYLCASSDVGTGDGYTFGSGTRLTVV.

DNA for the CDR3: TGTGCCAGCAGCTTTCTGGGGGGCTACCTCGGAAACATTCAGTACTTC. This codes for CASSFLGGYLGNIQYF. V and J are TRBV11-3 and TRBJ2-4; D may be TRBD1 or TRBD2 (6 bases each). The CDR3 runs 16 residues. Germline CDR1 and CDR2: SGHNT and YENEEA. With 3 bases removed from V and 6 bases from J, the gap between germline ends came to 18 bases. Filled out from reference TRBV11-3 and TRBJ2-4, the complete variable domain reads EAGVVQSPRYKIIEKKQPVAFWCNPISGHNTLYWYLQNLGQGPELLIRYENEEAVDDSQLPKDRFSAERLKGVDSTLKIQPAELGDSAVYLCASSFLGGYLGNIQYFGAGTRLSVL.

The J gene is TRBJ1-6, the V gene TRBV28, with TRBD1 matching over 10 bases. Germline loops: CDR1 MDHEN, CDR2 SYDVKM. This CDR3 is built from 15 residues. V was pared by 1 base and J by 7 bases, with 1 base of the junction left unmatched. The CDR3: CASSLLTGGNSPLHF. CDR3 DNA sequence: TGTGCCAGCAGTTTATTGACAGGGGGCAATTCACCCCTCCACTTT.

The chain uses TRBV7-3 and TRBJ2-1; 13 nucleotides match TRBD2. This CDR3 has 16 residues. The germline V gene has CDR1 SGHTA and CDR2 FQGTGA. V was pared by 4 bases and J by 7 bases, with 7 bases of the junction left unmatched. The DNA of the CDR3 is TGTGCCAGCAGCTCGTGGACTAGCGGGAGCGGAAATGAGCAGTTCTTC. This codes for CASSSWTSGSGNEQFF.